The 4 T cell receptor beta chains below were found in one sample sequenced in a study of beta chain features in type 1 diabetes. Expressed TCRB transcripts were sequenced because the entire RNA isolate underwent reverse transcription. Generated by immunoSEQ multiplex PCR, the TCRdb table keeps only in-frame clones and is missing some. The table records over 40,000 clones, about half of them present only once. The specimen sequenced was Tregs from blood. The source is a young woman in good health.

The rearrangement joins TRBV14 to TRBJ2-1; a weak D match, TRBD2 (5 bases). This CDR3 has 17 residues. The ends were cut back, 0 bases at V and 9 bases at J, with 21 bases in the middle. Per germline, CDR1 SGHDN and CDR2 FVKESK. CDR3 region: CASSQEKRTTTSGEQFF. In DNA form, the CDR3 reads TGTGCCAGCAGCCAAGAAAAGCGGACCACTACTAGTGGTGAGCAGTTCTTC.

Relative to its sample, this clone is medium-sized. V usage is TRBV6-6 and J usage is TRBJ1-4; D unresolved. This CDR3 comprises 13 residues. Trimming cost V 5 bases and J 5 bases, with 9 bases left between them. Per the germline V gene, CDR1 is MNHNY and CDR2 is SVGAGI (reference sequence). As DNA, the CDR3 is TGTGCCAGCAGTCACCGACTCAATGAAAAACTGTTTTTT. The encoded protein is CASSHRLNEKLFF.

This chain joins TRBV7-8 and TRBJ2-7; D is possibly TRBD2 (5 bases). Deletions cut 5 bases from V and 3 bases from J, with 11 bases between. CDR3 length: 13 amino acids. Per germline, CDR1 SGHVS and CDR2 FQNEAQ. CDR3 coding DNA: TGTGCCAGCAGCCCGGACTCCTTCTACGAGCAGTACTTC. It yields the protein CASSPDSFYEQYF.

The chain combines TRBV30 with TRBJ1-5, with TRBD1 identical over 8 bases. With V trimmed by 5 bases and J by 0 bases, 9 bases remained unmatched. The CDR3 consists of 16 residues. CDR1 is GTSNPN and CDR2 is SVGIG in the germline V gene (reference sequence). The DNA of the CDR3 is TGTGCCTGGGGGGACACCGACAGGGGTAGCAATCAGCCCCAGCATTTT. Residues: CAWGDTDRGSNQPQHF. The full variable domain, rest sourced from reference TRBV30 and TRBJ1-5, is SQTIHQWPATLVQPVGSPLSLECTVEGTSNPNLYWYRQAAGRGLQLLFYSVGIGQISSEVPQNLSASRPQDRQFILSSKKLLLSDSGFYLCAWGDTDRGSNQPQHFGDGTRLSIL.